The 8 T cell receptor beta chains below all came from one sample that was sequenced in a study of T cells expressing NK-cell markers (dated by TCRdb to the early 2020s). Receptor amplification or capture employed 5' RACE. The instrument given in TCRdb is Illumina HiSeq 2000. Each entry corresponds to one CDR3 protein sequence from reads that TCRdb reprocessed, and DNA is not given. The sample table records just under 150,000 distinct CDR3 sequences. The ten largest clones take up more than 10% of the sample. The specimen was blood T cells: a sorted CD56 or NKG2C T cell subset, CD4+ or CD8+ T cells, or bulk PBMC T cells (not recorded which). The receptors stem from a man aged 18 to 29 in good health. Donor details come from another sample of the same person, matched by shared clones.

V usage is TRBV4-1 and J usage is TRBJ2-5; TCRdb designates TRBD2, a call that cannot be tested without DNA. Germline CDR1 is MGHRA and CDR2 is YSYEKL. The length of the CDR3 is 16 residues. CDR3 in amino acids: CASSQEGTVREETQYF.

J is TRBJ1-5 and V is TRBV7-6. The V gene's germline CDR1 is SGHVS and CDR2 FNYEAQ. The CDR3 length is 15 residues. The CDR3 loop reads CASSLGWGNNQPQHF.

This chain connects TRBV18 to TRBJ2-5; TCRdb's D call, TRBD2, is unchecked because there is no DNA. This CDR3 is 17 amino acids long. The germline CDR1 and CDR2 sequences are KGHSH and LQKENI. The CDR3 here is CASSPRKREGPRETQYF.

The chain carries TRBV7-8 and TRBJ2-7; TCRdb calls TRBD1, which cannot be checked without DNA. The CDR3 extends over 12 amino acids. Germline CDR1 reads SGHVS; CDR2 reads FQNEAQ. The CDR3 region is CASSPPGPEQYF.

This chain connects TRBV7-9 to TRBJ2-1; TCRdb indicates TRBD2, and absent DNA this call remains unverified. This CDR3 comprises 15 residues. From germline, CDR1 is SEHNR and CDR2 FQNEAQ (reference sequence). This CDR3 reads CASSFRGGQFDEQFF.

V and J are TRBV6-1 and TRBJ1-2; TCRdb designates TRBD1, a call that cannot be tested without DNA. The germline V gene has CDR1 MNHNS and CDR2 SASEGT. The CDR3 is made up of 16 amino acids. The CDR3 region is CASRPGTGEGNYGYTF.

The V gene is TRBV12-3 or TRBV12-4, the J gene TRBJ2-1; with no DNA, the TCRdb D assignment of TRBD1 cannot be verified. The CDR3 extends over 15 amino acids. CDR3 residues: CASSSRGGAWDEQFF.

The chain carries TRBV19 and TRBJ1-1; the D call from TCRdb, TRBD1, cannot be confirmed without DNA. CDR3 length equals 16 residues. Germline V lookup: CDR1 LNHDA, CDR2 SQIVND (reference sequence). The CDR3 sequence: CASSIRQGPRNTEAFF.